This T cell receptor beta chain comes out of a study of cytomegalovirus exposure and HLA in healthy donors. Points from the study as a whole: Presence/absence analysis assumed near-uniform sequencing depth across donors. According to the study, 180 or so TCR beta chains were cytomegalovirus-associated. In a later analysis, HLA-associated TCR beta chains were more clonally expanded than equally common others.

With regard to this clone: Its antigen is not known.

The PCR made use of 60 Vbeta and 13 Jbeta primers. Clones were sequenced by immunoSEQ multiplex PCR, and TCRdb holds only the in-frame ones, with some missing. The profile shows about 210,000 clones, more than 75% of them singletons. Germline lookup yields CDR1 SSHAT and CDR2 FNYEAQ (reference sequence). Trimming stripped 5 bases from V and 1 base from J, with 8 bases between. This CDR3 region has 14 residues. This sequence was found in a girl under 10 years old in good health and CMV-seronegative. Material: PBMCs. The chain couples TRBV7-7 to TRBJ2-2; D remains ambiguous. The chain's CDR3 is CASSPRLNTGELFF. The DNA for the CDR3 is TGTGCCAGCAGCCCTCGGTTGAACACCGGGGAGCTGTTTTTT.